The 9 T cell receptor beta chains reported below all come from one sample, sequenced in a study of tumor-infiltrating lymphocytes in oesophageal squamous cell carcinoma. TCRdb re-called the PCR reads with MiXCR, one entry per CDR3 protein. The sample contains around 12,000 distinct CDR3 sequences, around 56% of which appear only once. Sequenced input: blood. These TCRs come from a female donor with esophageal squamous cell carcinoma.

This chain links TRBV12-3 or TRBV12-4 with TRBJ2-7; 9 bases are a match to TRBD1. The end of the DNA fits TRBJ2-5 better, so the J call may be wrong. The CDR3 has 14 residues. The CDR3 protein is CASSSLGTGETQYF. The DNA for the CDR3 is TGTGCCAGCAGTTCCCTGGGGACAGGGGAGACCCAGTACTTC.

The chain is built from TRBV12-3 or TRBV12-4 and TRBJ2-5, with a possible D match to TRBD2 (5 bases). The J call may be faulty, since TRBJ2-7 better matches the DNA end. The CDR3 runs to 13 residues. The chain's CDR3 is CASSLLDFHEQYF. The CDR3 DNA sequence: TGTGCCAGCAGTTTATTGGACTTCCACGAGCAGTACTTC.

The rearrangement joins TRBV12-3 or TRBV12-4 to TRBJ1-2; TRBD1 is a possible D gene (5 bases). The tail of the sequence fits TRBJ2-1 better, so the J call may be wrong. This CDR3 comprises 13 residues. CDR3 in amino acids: CASSFQTDNEQFF. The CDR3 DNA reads TGTGCCAGCAGTTTTCAGACAGACAATGAGCAGTTCTTC.

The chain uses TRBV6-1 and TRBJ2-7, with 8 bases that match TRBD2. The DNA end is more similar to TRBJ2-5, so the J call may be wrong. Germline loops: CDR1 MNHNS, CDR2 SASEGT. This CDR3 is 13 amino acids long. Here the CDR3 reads CASRGLAQETQYF. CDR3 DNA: TGTGCCAGCAGAGGACTAGCCCAAGAGACCCAGTACTTC.

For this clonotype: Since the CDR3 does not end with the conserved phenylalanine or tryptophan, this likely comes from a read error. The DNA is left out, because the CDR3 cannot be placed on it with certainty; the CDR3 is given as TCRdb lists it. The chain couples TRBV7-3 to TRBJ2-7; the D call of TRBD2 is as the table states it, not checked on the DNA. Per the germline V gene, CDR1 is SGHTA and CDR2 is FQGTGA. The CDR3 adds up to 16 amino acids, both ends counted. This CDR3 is CASSSIPGLEEQFFGS.

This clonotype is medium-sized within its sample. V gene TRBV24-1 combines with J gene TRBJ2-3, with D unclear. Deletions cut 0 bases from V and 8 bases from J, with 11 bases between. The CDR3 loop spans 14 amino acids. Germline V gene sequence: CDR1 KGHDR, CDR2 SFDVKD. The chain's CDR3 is CATSDLAALGTQYF. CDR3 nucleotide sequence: TGTGCCACCAGTGATTTGGCGGCGTTAGGTACGCAGTATTTT.

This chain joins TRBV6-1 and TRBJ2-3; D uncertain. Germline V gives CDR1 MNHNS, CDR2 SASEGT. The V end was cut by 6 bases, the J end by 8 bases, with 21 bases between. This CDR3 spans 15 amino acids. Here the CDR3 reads CASSTTGRRLATQYF. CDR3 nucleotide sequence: TGTGCCAGCAGCACGACGGGTCGGAGATTGGCTACGCAGTATTTT.

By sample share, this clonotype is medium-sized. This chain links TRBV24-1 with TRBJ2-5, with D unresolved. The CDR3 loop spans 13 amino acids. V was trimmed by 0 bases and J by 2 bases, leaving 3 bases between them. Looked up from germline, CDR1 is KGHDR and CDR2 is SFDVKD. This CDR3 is CATSDLGQETQYF. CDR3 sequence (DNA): TGTGCCACCAGTGATTTGGGGCAAGAGACCCAGTACTTC.

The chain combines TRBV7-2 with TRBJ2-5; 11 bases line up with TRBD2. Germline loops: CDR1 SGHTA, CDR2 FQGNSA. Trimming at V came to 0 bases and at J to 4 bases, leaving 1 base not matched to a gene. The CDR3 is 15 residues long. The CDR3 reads CASSLATSGGETQYF. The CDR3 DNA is TGTGCCAGCAGCTTAGCAACTAGCGGGGGAGAGACCCAGTACTTC.